This T cell receptor (beta chain) was obtained from a study of blood T cells in healthy people across ages. Findings of the study overall: More naive CD4+ cells and higher diversity were found in long-lived than in aged donors. In older individuals, TCR beta diversity per million T cells was lower, falling roughly linearly with age.

Alongside a J-beta primer mix, a sample-barcoded 5' primer served in a second PCR lasting roughly 7 to 12 cycles. One entry per CDR3 protein, called by TCRdb with MiXCR from the 5' RACE reads. The sample carries roughly 1,000,000 distinct CDR3 sequences, roughly 24% recorded once. With each sample, at least 6 micrograms of total RNA were extracted. Germline V gene sequence: CDR1 LGHDT, CDR2 YNNKEL (reference sequence). This CDR3 contains 12 residues. Trimming took 1 base from V and 8 from J, leaving 5 bases between them. With respect to this clonotype: Its antigen is as yet unknown.

These records were also assigned to another study, of T cells of mothers and their children.

The chain employs TRBV3-1 and TRBJ2-2; the D is unclear. The TCR sequence derives from a girl aged 2 to 10 in good health. Sequencing was carried out using blood. This CDR3 reads CASSQVEGELFF. The CDR3 DNA reads TGTGCCAGCAGCCAAGTTGAAGGGGAGCTGTTTTTT.